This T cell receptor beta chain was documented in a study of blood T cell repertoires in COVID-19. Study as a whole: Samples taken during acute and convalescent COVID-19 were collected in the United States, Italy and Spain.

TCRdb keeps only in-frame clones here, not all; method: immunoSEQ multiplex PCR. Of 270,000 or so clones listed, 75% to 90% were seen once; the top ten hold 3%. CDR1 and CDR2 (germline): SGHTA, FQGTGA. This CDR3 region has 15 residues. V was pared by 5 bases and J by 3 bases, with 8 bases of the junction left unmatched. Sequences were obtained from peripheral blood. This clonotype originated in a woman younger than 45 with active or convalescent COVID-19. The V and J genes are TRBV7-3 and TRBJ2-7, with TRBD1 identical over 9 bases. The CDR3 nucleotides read TGTGCCAGCAGCCTCCCCGACAGGGGGTACTACGAGCAGTACTTC. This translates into CASSLPDRGYYEQYF.